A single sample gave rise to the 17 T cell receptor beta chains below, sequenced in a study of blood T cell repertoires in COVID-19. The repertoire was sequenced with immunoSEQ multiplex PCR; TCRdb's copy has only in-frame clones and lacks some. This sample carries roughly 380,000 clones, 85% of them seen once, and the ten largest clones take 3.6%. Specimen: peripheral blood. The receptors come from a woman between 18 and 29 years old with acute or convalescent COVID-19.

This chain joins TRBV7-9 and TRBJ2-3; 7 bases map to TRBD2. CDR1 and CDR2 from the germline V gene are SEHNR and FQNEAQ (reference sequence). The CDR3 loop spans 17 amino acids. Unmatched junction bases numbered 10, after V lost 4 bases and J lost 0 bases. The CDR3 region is CASSWKGAGTSTDTQYF. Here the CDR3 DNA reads TGTGCCAGCAGCTGGAAGGGAGCGGGGACTAGCACAGATACGCAGTATTTT. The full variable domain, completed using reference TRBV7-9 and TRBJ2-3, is DTGVSQNPRHKITKRGQNVTFRCDPISEHNRLYWYRQTLGQGPEFLTYFQNEAQLEKSRLLSDRFSAERPKGSFSTLEIQRTEQGDSAMYLCASSWKGAGTSTDTQYFGPGTRLTVL.

The CDR3 loop reads CAMKLDSSGNTIYF. CDR3 nucleotide sequence: TGTGCCATGAAACTGGACAGCTCTGGAAACACCATATATTTT. The J gene is TRBJ1-3, the V gene TRBV10-3, with D possibly TRBD1 on 6 matching bases. This CDR3 comprises 14 residues. Per the germline V gene, CDR1 is ENHRY and CDR2 is SYGVKD. V was shortened by 9 bases and J by 0 bases, with 12 bases between the two germline ends.

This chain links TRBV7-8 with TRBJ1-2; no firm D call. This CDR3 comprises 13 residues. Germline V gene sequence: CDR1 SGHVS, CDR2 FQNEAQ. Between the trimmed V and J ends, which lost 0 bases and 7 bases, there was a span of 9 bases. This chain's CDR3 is CASSLADSSGYTF. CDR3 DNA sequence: TGTGCCAGCAGCTTAGCGGACTCCAGTGGCTACACCTTC.

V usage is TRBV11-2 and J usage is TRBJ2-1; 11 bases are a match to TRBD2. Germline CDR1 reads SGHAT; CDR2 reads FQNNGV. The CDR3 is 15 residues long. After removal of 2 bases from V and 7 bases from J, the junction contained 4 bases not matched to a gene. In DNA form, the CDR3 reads TGTGCCAGCAGCTTATTAGCGGGGGGGCATAATGAGCAGTTCTTC. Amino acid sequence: CASSLLAGGHNEQFF.

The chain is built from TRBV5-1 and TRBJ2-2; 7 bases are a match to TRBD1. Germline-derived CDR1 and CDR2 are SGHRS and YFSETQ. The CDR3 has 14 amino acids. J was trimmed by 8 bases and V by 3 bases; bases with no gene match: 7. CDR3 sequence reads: CASSSTGDRGELFF. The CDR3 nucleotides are TGCGCCAGCAGCTCAACAGGGGATAGGGGGGAGCTGTTTTTT.

The CDR3 sequence is CASSLRPGQGGDGYTF. DNA for the CDR3: TGTGCCAGCAGCTTAAGACCGGGACAGGGAGGAGATGGCTACACCTTC. This chain links TRBV7-2 with TRBJ1-2; 9 bases agree with TRBD1. Germline values: CDR1 SGHTA, CDR2 FQGNSA. V trimming: 2 bases; J trimming: 6 bases; junction bases outside the gene matches: 10. This CDR3 contains 16 residues.

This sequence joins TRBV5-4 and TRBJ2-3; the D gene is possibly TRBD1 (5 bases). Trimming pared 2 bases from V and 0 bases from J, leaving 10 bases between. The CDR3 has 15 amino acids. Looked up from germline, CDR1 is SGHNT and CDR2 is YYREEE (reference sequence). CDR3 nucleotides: TGTGCCAGCAGCTTCAGGGTAGAAAGCACAGATACGCAGTATTTT. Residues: CASSFRVESTDTQYF. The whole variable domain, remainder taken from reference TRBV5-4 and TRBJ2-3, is ETGVTQSPTHLIKTRGQQVTLRCSSQSGHNTVSWYQQALGQGPQFIFQYYREEENGRGNFPPRFSGLQFPNYSSELNVNALELDDSALYLCASSFRVESTDTQYFGPGTRLTVL.

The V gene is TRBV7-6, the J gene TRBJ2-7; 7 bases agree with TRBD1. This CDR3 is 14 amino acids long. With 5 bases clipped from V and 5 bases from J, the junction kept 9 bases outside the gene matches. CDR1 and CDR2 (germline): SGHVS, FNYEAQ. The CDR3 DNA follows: TGTGCCAGCAGCCCGGGGACAGCCGTGAACGAGCAGTACTTC. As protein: CASSPGTAVNEQYF.

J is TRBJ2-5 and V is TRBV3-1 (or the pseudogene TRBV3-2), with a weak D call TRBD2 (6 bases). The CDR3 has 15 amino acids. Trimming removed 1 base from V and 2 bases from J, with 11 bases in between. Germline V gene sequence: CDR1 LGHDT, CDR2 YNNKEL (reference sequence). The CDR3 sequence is CASSQGPGAQETQYF. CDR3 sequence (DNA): TGTGCCAGCAGCCAAGGACCGGGAGCTCAAGAGACCCAGTACTTC.

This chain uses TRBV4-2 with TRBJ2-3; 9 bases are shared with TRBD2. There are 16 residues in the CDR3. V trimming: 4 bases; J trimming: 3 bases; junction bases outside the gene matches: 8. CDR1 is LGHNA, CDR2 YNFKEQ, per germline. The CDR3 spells CASSLGLAIITDTQYF. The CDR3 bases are TGTGCCAGCAGCCTCGGACTAGCGATTATAACAGATACGCAGTATTTT.

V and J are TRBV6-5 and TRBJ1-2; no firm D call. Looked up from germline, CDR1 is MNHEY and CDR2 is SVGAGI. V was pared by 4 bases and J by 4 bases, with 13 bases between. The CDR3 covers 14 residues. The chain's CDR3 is CASSSPNKIYGYTF. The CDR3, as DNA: TGTGCCAGCAGTTCCCCAAACAAAATCTATGGCTACACCTTC.

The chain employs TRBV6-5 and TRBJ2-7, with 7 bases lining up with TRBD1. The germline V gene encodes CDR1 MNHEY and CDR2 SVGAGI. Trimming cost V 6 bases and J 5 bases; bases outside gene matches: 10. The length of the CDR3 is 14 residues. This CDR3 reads CASSRDRGSNEQYF. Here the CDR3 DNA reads TGTGCCAGCAGCCGGGACAGAGGTTCCAACGAGCAGTACTTC.

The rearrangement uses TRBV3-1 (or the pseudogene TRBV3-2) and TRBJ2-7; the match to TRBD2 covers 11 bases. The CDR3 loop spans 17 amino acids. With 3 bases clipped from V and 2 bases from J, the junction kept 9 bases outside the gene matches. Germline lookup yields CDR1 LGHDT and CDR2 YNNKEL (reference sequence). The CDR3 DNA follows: TGTGCCAGCAGCCAGCAAACTAGCGGGAGCCTCACCTACGAGCAGTACTTC. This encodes CASSQQTSGSLTYEQYF.

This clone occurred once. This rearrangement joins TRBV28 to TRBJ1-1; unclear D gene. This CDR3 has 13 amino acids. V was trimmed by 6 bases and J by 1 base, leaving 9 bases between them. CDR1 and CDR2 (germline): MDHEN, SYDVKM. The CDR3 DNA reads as TGTGCCAGCAGACTCCGGTGGAACACTGAAGCTTTCTTT. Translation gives CASRLRWNTEAFF.

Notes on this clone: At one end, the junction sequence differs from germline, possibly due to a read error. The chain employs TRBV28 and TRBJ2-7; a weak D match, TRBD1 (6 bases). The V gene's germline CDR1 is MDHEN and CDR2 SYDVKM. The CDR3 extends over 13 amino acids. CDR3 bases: TGTGCCAGCAATTTACAGGGTACTGGGGAGCAGTACTTC. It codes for CASNLQGTGEQYF.

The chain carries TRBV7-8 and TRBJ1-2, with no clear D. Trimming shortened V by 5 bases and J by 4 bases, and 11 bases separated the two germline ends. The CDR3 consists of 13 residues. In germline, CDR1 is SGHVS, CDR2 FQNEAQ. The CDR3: CASSPRVIYGYTF. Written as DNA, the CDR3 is TGTGCCAGCAGCCCGAGAGTAATCTATGGCTACACCTTC.

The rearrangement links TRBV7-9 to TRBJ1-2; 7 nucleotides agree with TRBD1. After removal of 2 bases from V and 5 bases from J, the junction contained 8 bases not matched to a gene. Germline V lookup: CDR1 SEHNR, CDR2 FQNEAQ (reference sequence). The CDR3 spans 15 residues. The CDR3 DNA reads TGTGCCAGCAGCTTACCAACCGGGACAGAATATGGCTACACCTTC. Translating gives CASSLPTGTEYGYTF. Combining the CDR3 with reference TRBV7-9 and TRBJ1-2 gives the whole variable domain DTGVSQNPRHKITKRGQNVTFRCDPISEHNRLYWYRQTLGQGPEFLTYFQNEAQLEKSRLLSDRFSAERPKGSFSTLEIQRTEQGDSAMYLCASSLPTGTEYGYTFGSGTRLTVV.